The 16 T cell receptor beta chains reported below all come from one sample, sequenced in a study of blood T cell repertoires in COVID-19. Method: immunoSEQ multiplex PCR; TCRdb's copy keeps in-frame clones and lacks some. The data show tens of thousands of clones, about four fifths seen once. What was sequenced was peripheral blood. All receptors come from an older woman with acute or convalescent COVID-19.

J is TRBJ2-2 and V is TRBV24-1, with TRBD2 as a possible D gene (7 bases). CDR1 is KGHDR, CDR2 SFDVKD, per germline. The CDR3 consists of 17 residues. Trimming cost V 8 bases and J 4 bases, with 22 bases left between them. Here the CDR3 DNA reads TGTGCCACCACCAGTGTTGGGGGGGCCCAGGGCACCGGGGAGCTGTTTTTT. Translated: CATTSVGGAQGTGELFF.

A remark on this clone: One junction end disagrees with the germline gene, perhaps due to a read error. This chain links TRBV4-3 with TRBJ1-1; 7 bases are shared with TRBD1. CDR3 length: 16 amino acids. Looked up from germline, CDR1 is LGHNA and CDR2 is YSLEER. The CDR3 region is CASSQDRVIMNTEAFF. The CDR3 DNA reads as TGCGCCAGCAGTCAAGACAGGGTAATCATGAACACTGAAGCTTTCTTT.

The gene calls are TRBV3-1 (or the pseudogene TRBV3-2) and TRBJ1-2; maybe TRBD1 (6 bases). Germline-derived CDR1 and CDR2 are LGHDT and YNNKEL (reference sequence). Deletions cut 0 bases from V and 6 bases from J, with 11 bases between. The CDR3 has 14 residues. The CDR3: CASSQDTKGDGYTF. The CDR3 DNA reads as TGTGCCAGCAGCCAAGATACAAAGGGGGATGGCTACACCTTC.

This chain links TRBV7-8 with TRBJ2-1; TRBD1 is a possible D gene (5 bases). V was pared by 3 bases and J by 2 bases, with 14 bases between. Germline CDR1 SGHVS, CDR2 FQNEAQ. CDR3 length equals 16 residues. CDR3 residues: CASSLGTGFPYNEQFF. Written as DNA, the CDR3 is TGTGCCAGCAGCTTGGGAACAGGTTTTCCCTACAATGAGCAGTTCTTC.

The J gene is TRBJ1-2, the V gene TRBV7-9; unclear D gene. The germline CDR1 and CDR2 sequences are SEHNR and FQNEAQ (reference sequence). The CDR3 is made up of 13 amino acids. Trimming took off 3 bases at V and 5 bases at J, with 10 bases between the two ends. This chain's CDR3 is CASSFRSSYGYTF. CDR3 DNA: TGTGCCAGCAGCTTTCGAAGCTCTTATGGCTACACCTTC.

V usage is TRBV11-3 and J usage is TRBJ2-1; 10 bases are shared with TRBD1. The CDR3 is 16 amino acids. J gave up 4 bases and V 1 base, and 4 bases lay outside the gene matches. Germline V CDR1 and CDR2: SGHNT, YENEEA. CDR3 in DNA: TGTGCCAGCAGCTTAGTAGGGACAGGGGCGTACAATGAGCAGTTCTTC. Amino acids: CASSLVGTGAYNEQFF.

This clone was counted between two and nine times. This sequence joins TRBV9 and TRBJ1-1; D uncertain. Germline-derived CDR1 and CDR2 are SGDLS and YYNGEE. Trimming took 0 bases from V and 3 from J, leaving 9 bases between them. The CDR3 sequence is 14 residues long. The CDR3 DNA follows: TGTGCCAGCAGCGTAGTAGACGGGGACACTGAAGCTTTCTTT. This gives the protein CASSVVDGDTEAFF. The full variable domain, its missing parts supplied by reference TRBV9 and TRBJ1-1, is DSGVTQTPKHLITATGQRVTLRCSPRSGDLSVYWYQQSLDQGLQFLIQYYNGEERAKGNILERFSAQQFPDLHSELNLSSLELGDSALYFCASSVVDGDTEAFFGQGTRLTVV.

V gene TRBV15 combines with J gene TRBJ1-2; D not certain. This CDR3 region has 12 residues. Trimming pared 0 bases from V and 7 bases from J, leaving 6 bases between. From germline, CDR1 is LNHNV and CDR2 YYDKDF (reference sequence). This CDR3 is CATSRDLTGYTF. Written as DNA, the CDR3 is TGTGCCACCAGCAGAGATCTAACTGGCTACACCTTC.

The V call is TRBV5-1, the J call TRBJ1-1; D perhaps matches TRBD1 (6 bases). V was trimmed by 2 bases and J by 5 bases, leaving 13 bases between them. The CDR3 runs 14 residues. CDR1 is SGHRS, CDR2 YFSETQ, per germline. The CDR3 loop reads CASSFGGRGTEAFF. As DNA, the CDR3 is TGCGCCAGCAGCTTCGGGGGGCGAGGGACTGAAGCTTTCTTT.

The V call is TRBV27, the J call TRBJ2-7, with TRBD1 matching over 9 bases. V was pared by 4 bases and J by 2 bases, with 3 bases of the junction left unmatched. Germline CDR1 MNHEY, CDR2 SMNVEV (reference sequence). The CDR3 has 14 residues. Here the CDR3 DNA reads TGTGCCAGCAGTTCCCGACAGGGGGCCTACGAGCAGTACTTC. Translating gives CASSSRQGAYEQYF.

This clone was detected a few times. This chain joins TRBV14 and TRBJ2-3; 8 bases are shared with TRBD1. This CDR3 comprises 14 residues. CDR1 is SGHDN and CDR2 is FVKESK in the germline V gene. The ends lost 5 bases at V and 5 bases at J; junction bases unmatched: 6. The CDR3 region has the DNA TGTGCCAGCAGCTTCGGACAGGGCTTAGATACGCAGTATTTT. Translated: CASSFGQGLDTQYF. The full variable domain, its missing parts supplied by reference TRBV14 and TRBJ2-3, is EAGVTQFPSHSVIEKGQTVTLRCDPISGHDNLYWYRRVMGKEIKFLLHFVKESKQDESGMPNNRFLAERTGGTYSTLKVQPAELEDSGVYFCASSFGQGLDTQYFGPGTRLTVL.

This clone appeared a single time. The genes are TRBV5-6 and TRBJ1-1, with D unresolved. The CDR3 is made up of 14 amino acids. Germline CDR1 is SGHDT and CDR2 is YYEEEE. V was shortened by 2 bases and J by 4 bases, with 12 bases between the two germline ends. CDR3 in amino acids: CASSFQVTSTEAFF. Here the CDR3 DNA reads TGTGCCAGCAGCTTCCAAGTCACATCCACTGAAGCTTTCTTT.

The sample holds one count of this clone. The genes are TRBV7-9 and TRBJ1-1, with D maybe TRBD1 (5 bases). In germline, CDR1 is SEHNR, CDR2 FQNEAQ (reference sequence). V was clipped by 5 bases and J by 4 bases, with 14 bases between them. The CDR3 is made up of 14 amino acids. The CDR3 spells CASSPARQITEAFF. DNA of the CDR3: TGTGCCAGCAGCCCCGCCAGACAGATCACTGAAGCTTTCTTT.

This sequence joins TRBV30 and TRBJ1-5; D is ambiguous. This CDR3 is 15 amino acids long. V dropped 0 bases and J dropped 0 bases, with 9 bases sitting between them. Germline assignment: CDR1 GTSNPN and CDR2 SVGIG (reference sequence). CDR3 sequence reads: CAWSVTGNSNQPQHF. Here the CDR3 DNA reads TGTGCCTGGAGTGTTACGGGAAATAGCAATCAGCCCCAGCATTTT.

This chain connects TRBV3-1 (or the pseudogene TRBV3-2) to TRBJ2-2; the D gene is possibly TRBD1 (5 bases). Germline loops: CDR1 LGHDT, CDR2 YNNKEL (reference sequence). CDR3 size: 15 residues. The V and J ends lost 4 bases and 6 bases respectively, with 15 bases between them. CDR3 DNA: TGTGCCAGCAGCCCATACGGCAGGGCCGCCGGGGAGCTGTTTTTT. Its protein is CASSPYGRAAGELFF.

In this sample, this clone turned up once. The DNA for the CDR3 is TGTGCCAGCAGCTATTCGGCAGGGAACACTGAAGCTTTCTTT. Translation gives CASSYSAGNTEAFF. The rearrangement links TRBV7-3 to TRBJ1-1, with D hard to call. The germline V gene encodes CDR1 SGHTA and CDR2 FQGTGA. V lost 4 bases and J lost 1, with 10 bases in between. CDR3 length: 14 residues. Supplemented by reference TRBV7-3 and TRBJ1-1, the full variable domain reads GAGVSQTPSNKVTEKGKYVELRCDPISGHTALYWYRQSLGQGPEFLIYFQGTGAADDSGLPNDRFFAVRPEGSVSTLKIQRTERGDSAVYLCASSYSAGNTEAFFGQGTRLTVV.